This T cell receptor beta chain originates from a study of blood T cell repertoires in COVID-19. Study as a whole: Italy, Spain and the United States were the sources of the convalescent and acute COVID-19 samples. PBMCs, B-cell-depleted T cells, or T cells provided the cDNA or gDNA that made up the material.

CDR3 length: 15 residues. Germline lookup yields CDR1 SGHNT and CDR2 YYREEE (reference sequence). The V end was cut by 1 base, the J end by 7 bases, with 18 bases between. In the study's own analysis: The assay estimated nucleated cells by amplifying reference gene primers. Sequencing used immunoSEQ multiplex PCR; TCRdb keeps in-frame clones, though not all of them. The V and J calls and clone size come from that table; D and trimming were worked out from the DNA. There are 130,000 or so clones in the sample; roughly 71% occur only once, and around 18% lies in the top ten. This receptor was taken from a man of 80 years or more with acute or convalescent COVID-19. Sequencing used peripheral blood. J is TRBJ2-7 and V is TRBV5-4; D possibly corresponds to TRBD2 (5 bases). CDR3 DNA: TGTGCCAGCAGCTTGTCCCCCAGTGGATCGGGGGAGCAGTACTTC. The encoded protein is CASSLSPSGSGEQYF.